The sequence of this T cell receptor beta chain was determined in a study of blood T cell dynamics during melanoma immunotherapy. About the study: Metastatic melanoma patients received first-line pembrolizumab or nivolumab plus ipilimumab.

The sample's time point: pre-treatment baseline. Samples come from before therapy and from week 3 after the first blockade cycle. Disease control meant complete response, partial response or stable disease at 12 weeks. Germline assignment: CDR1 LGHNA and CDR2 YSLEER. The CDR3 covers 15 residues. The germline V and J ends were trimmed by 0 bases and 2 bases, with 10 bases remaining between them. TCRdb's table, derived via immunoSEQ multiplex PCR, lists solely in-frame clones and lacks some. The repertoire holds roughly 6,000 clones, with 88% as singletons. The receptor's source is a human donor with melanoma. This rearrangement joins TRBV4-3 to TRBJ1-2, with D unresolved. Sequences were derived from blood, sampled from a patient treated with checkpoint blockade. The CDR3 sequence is CASSQEVGSNYGYTF. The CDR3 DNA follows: TGCGCCAGCAGCCAAGAGGTGGGGTCCAACTATGGCTACACCTTC.